These T cell receptor beta chains were read from a single sample in a study of blood T cell repertoires in COVID-19. Method: immunoSEQ multiplex PCR; TCRdb's copy keeps in-frame clones and lacks some. The repertoire has 130,000 to 150,000 clones, roughly 77% of them found once; the top ten carry about 4%. The sample was peripheral blood. All receptors derive from a man aged 55-75 years with acute or convalescent COVID-19. Each CDR3 is given with its conserved first and last residue. D genes are given only for firm matches. Only some rows state a clone size, as once, few, many or a class for expanded clones.

J,D,V,size,CDR3,DNA
TRBJ2-7,TRBD1,TRBV11-3,NA,CASSLQAGGVHEQYF,TGTGCCAGCAGCTTACAGGCAGGGGGTGTCCACGAGCAGTACTTC
TRBJ2-7,NA,TRBV7-6,NA,CASSLAASATYEQYF,TGTGCCAGCAGCTTAGCGGCTAGCGCAACCTACGAGCAGTACTTC
TRBJ2-1,TRBD2,TRBV28,NA,CASSPAGTSYNEQFF,TGTGCCAGCAGTCCAGCGGGGACCTCCTACAATGAGCAGTTCTTC
TRBJ1-2,TRBD1,TRBV2,once,CASRAAGGEYYGYTF,TGTGCCAGCAGGGCCGCAGGGGGCGAATACTATGGCTACACCTTC
TRBJ2-3,TRBD1,TRBV27,NA,CASSLPTGTDTDTQYF,TGTGCCAGCAGTTTACCTACCGGGACAGATACAGATACGCAGTATTTT
TRBJ2-1,TRBD2,TRBV29-1,NA,CSVEPSGAGLVGNEQFF,TGCAGCGTGGAACCCTCGGGAGCGGGACTGGTGGGAAATGAGCAGTTCTTC
TRBJ2-5,NA,TRBV6-9,many,CASSYRNRSRETQYF,TGTGCCAGCAGTTATAGAAACAGGTCCCGGGAGACCCAGTACTTC
TRBJ2-7,TRBD2,TRBV9,many,CASSVGVSGSSYEQYF,TGTGCCAGCAGCGTAGGTGTTAGCGGGAGCTCCTACGAGCAGTACTTC
TRBJ2-5,TRBD2,TRBV5-1,NA,CASSFSGGGRETQYF,TGCGCCAGCAGCTTTTCGGGGGGAGGAAGGGAGACCCAGTACTTC
TRBJ2-5,TRBD2,TRBV13,NA,CASSLFSGRGETQYF,TGTGCCAGCAGCTTATTTAGCGGGAGAGGAGAGACCCAGTACTTC
TRBJ2-7,NA,TRBV5-1,NA,CASSRGQNYEQYF,TGCGCCAGCAGTAGGGGACAAAACTACGAGCAGTACTTC
TRBJ2-5,NA,TRBV30,NA,CAWSVSYGETQYF,TGTGCCTGGAGTGTGAGTTACGGGGAGACCCAGTACTTC
TRBJ2-3,TRBD2,TRBV3-1/TRBV3-2,NA,CASSTSSGRHSDTQYF,TGTGCCAGCAGCACGTCGTCCGGGAGGCATTCGGATACGCAGTATTTT
TRBJ1-5,NA,TRBV7-6,NA,CASSRGTDQPQHF,TGTGCCAGCAGCCGCGGGACCGATCAGCCCCAGCATTTT
TRBJ2-7,TRBD1,TRBV7-2,NA,CASSSGQGLNYEQYF,TGTGCCAGCAGCTCCGGACAGGGTCTAAACTACGAGCAGTACTTC
TRBJ2-7,TRBD1,TRBV19,NA,CASSSGTGAYEQYF,TGTGCCAGTAGTAGCGGGACAGGGGCCTACGAGCAGTACTTC
TRBJ2-3,TRBD2,TRBV5-6,NA,CASSSGTSARNTQYF,TGTGCCAGCAGCTCCGGGACTAGCGCAAGAAATACGCAGTATTTT
TRBJ2-5,TRBD1,TRBV2,NA,CASSDRGQYQETQYF,TGTGCCAGCAGCGACAGGGGGCAGTACCAAGAGACCCAGTACTTC
TRBJ2-2,NA,TRBV4-2,NA,CASSQDTGYNTGELFF,TGTGCCAGCAGCCAAGACACAGGGTATAACACCGGGGAGCTGTTTTTT
TRBJ2-7,NA,TRBV7-2,few,CASSLWQDSYEQYF,TGTGCCAGCAGCCTATGGCAGGACTCCTACGAGCAGTACTTC
TRBJ2-3,TRBD2,TRBV2,NA,CASLAGGGDTQYF,TGTGCCAGCCTAGCGGGAGGGGGAGATACGCAGTATTTT
TRBJ2-1,TRBD2,TRBV6-5,NA,CASALAGSEQFF,TGTGCCAGCGCCTTAGCGGGAAGTGAGCAGTTCTTC
TRBJ2-1,TRBD2,TRBV13,NA,CASTIQAGGPHEQFF,TGTGCCAGCACCATACAAGCGGGAGGGCCCCATGAGCAGTTCTTC
TRBJ2-7,TRBD1,TRBV28,many,CASEPGQGYEQYF,TGTGCCAGCGAACCTGGACAGGGCTACGAGCAGTACTTC
TRBJ2-1,TRBD2,TRBV6-5,NA,CASTPSGSGEQFF,TGTGCCAGCACCCCGAGCGGGAGCGGTGAGCAGTTCTTC
TRBJ1-5,NA,TRBV19,NA,CASRPQQGNQPQHF,TGTGCCAGTAGGCCCCAACAGGGTAACCAGCCCCAGCATTTT
TRBJ2-1,NA,TRBV28,NA,CASSLSTGSYNEQFF,TGTGCCAGCAGTTTGTCGACAGGCTCCTACAATGAGCAGTTCTTC
TRBJ2-7,TRBD2,TRBV11-2,NA,CASSPLAGGPYEQYF,TGTGCCAGCAGCCCATTAGCGGGAGGGCCCTACGAGCAGTACTTC
TRBJ1-2,NA,TRBV11-2,NA,CASSYLQGTYDGYTF,TGTGCCAGCAGCTATTTGCAGGGGACCTATGATGGCTACACCTTC
TRBJ1-1,NA,TRBV28,NA,CATLTEIMNTEAFF,TGTGCCACCCTGACGGAGATAATGAACACTGAAGCTTTCTTT
TRBJ2-5,TRBD1,TRBV6-6,NA,CASSRSGGLETQYF,TGTGCCAGCAGTCGATCAGGGGGTCTAGAGACCCAGTACTTC
TRBJ1-2,NA,TRBV19,few,CASSIQGLDGYTF,TGTGCCAGTAGTATCCAGGGCCTGGATGGCTACACCTTC
TRBJ1-2,NA,TRBV6-1,few,CASSEAGGRVEGYTF,TGTGCCAGCAGTGAAGCTGGGGGCAGGGTCGAGGGCTACACCTTC
TRBJ2-3,TRBD2,TRBV6-1,few,CASSESVERDTDTQYF,TGTGCCAGCAGTGAATCAGTTGAGCGGGACACAGATACGCAGTATTTT
TRBJ1-1,TRBD1,TRBV10-1,NA,CASSQQGGTEAFF,TGCGCCAGCAGCCAACAGGGGGGAACTGAAGCTTTCTTT
TRBJ2-5,NA,TRBV2,NA,CASMSGYQETQYF,TGTGCCAGCATGTCGGGGTACCAAGAGACCCAGTACTTC
TRBJ2-7,NA,TRBV4-1,NA,CASSQAQGYEQYF,TGCGCCAGCAGCCAAGCGCAGGGCTACGAGCAGTACTTC
TRBJ2-1,NA,TRBV7-2,NA,CASSLGSGEVDEQFF,TGTGCCAGCAGCTTAGGGTCCGGGGAAGTAGATGAGCAGTTCTTC
TRBJ1-5,NA,TRBV6-5,NA,CASSYGGNQPQHF,TGTGCCAGCAGTTACGGAGGCAATCAGCCCCAGCATTTT
TRBJ2-1,NA,TRBV10-2,NA,CASSEPPPSPPFF,TGCGCCAGCAGTGAGCCACCTCCAAGCCCACCGTTCTTC
TRBJ2-5,TRBD2,TRBV4-1,NA,CASSAQGASGSGETQYF,TGCGCCAGCAGCGCTCAGGGAGCTAGCGGGAGTGGGGAGACCCAGTACTTC
TRBJ2-2,NA,TRBV18,NA,CASSQGLNTGELFF,TGTGCCAGCTCACAGGGGCTGAACACCGGGGAGCTGTTTTTT
TRBJ1-5,NA,TRBV3-1/TRBV3-2,NA,CASSQGDYQPQHF,TGTGCCAGCAGCCAAGGAGACTATCAGCCCCAGCATTTT
TRBJ2-5,TRBD1,TRBV5-1,NA,CASSLCQTGDCKETQYF,TGCGCCAGCAGCTTGTGCCAGACAGGGGACTGTAAAGAGACCCAGTACTTC
TRBJ2-3,NA,TRBV24-1,NA,CATSDATSTDTQYF,TGTGCCACCAGTGATGCCACTAGCACAGATACGCAGTATTTT
TRBJ1-2,TRBD1,TRBV6-5,NA,CASRTGAHYGYTF,TGTGCCAGCAGAACAGGGGCCCACTATGGCTACACCTTC
TRBJ2-3,NA,TRBV5-1,NA,CASSLGSGPDTQYF,TGCGCCAGCAGCTTGGGGTCGGGTCCAGATACGCAGTATTTT
TRBJ1-4,NA,TRBV2,NA,CASNWEGLRNEKLFF,TGTGCCAGCAATTGGGAGGGGCTCCGGAATGAAAAACTGTTTTTT